This T cell receptor (beta chain) derives from a study of T cells in localized non-small cell lung cancer. Broader study findings: Within adjacent lung there appeared a median around 55 of the top 100 tumor clones. Greater T cell density in blood accompanied longer overall survival.

As to this clone: What it binds is unknown.

Germline values: CDR1 SEHNR, CDR2 FQNEAQ (reference sequence). This CDR3 has 14 residues. V dropped 3 bases and J dropped 5; count of bases not matched to a gene: 5. Sequenced by immunoSEQ multiplex PCR; TCRdb stores in-frame clones only, minus some. The sample gives 25,000 to 35,000 clones, about 82% of which show up once; 15% to 20% is in the top ten. This TCR was sampled from a male donor older than 55 with stage III squamous cell lung carcinoma. Sequences were derived from peripheral blood, sampled before any cancer treatment. The chain employs TRBV7-9 and TRBJ2-7; 9 bases line up with TRBD1. The CDR3 spells CASSLRQGVHEQYF. In DNA form, the CDR3 reads TGTGCCAGCAGCTTGAGACAGGGGGTCCACGAGCAGTACTTC.